This TCR beta chain was documented in a study of blood T cell repertoires in COVID-19. The overall study: Italy, Spain and the United States were the sources of the convalescent and acute COVID-19 samples.

Original methodology: Nucleated cell number was recorded as an estimate derived from reference gene primer amplification. Repertoires were generated with immunoSEQ multiplex PCR, while TCRdb's copy carries only in-frame clones and drops some. Clonal size and the V and J genes are those of that table, whereas D and trimming came from the DNA. Of some 66,000 clones in the sample, roughly nine tenths were seen once. Trimming left V 0 bases short and J 3 bases short, with 15 bases between. The CDR3 loop spans 16 amino acids. Germline V CDR1 and CDR2: MGHRA, YSYEKL. This receptor was identified in a human donor in a cohort sampled during active COVID-19. Material: peripheral blood. The chain employs TRBV4-1 and TRBJ2-7, with D perhaps TRBD1 (6 bases). For the CDR3, the DNA is TGCGCCAGCAGCCAAGATTGGGCAGGGGAGCGCTACGAGCAGTACTTC. It encodes CASSQDWAGERYEQYF.